This TCR beta chain emerged from a study of T-cell memory formation after mild COVID-19. CDR1 KGHDR and CDR2 SFDVKD come from the germline V gene. The CDR3 runs 15 residues. V was pared by 5 bases and J by 5 bases, with 9 bases of the junction left unmatched. This clonotype was observed at least ten times. One entry per CDR3 protein, called by TCRdb with MiXCR from the 5' RACE reads. Among about 250,000 distinct CDR3 sequences listed, about 16% were seen once. The gene calls are TRBV24-1 and TRBJ2-3, with TRBD2 matching over 7 bases. This TCR derives from an adult woman who had mild COVID-19 (a few samples of this study predate the infection). Cell type and time point are not known. The sample was PBMCs or a T cell subset sorted from them (not recorded which). Here the CDR3 DNA reads TGTGCCACCAGTGCTGACGGGAGGCGCGGAGATACGCAGTATTTT. Translating it yields CATSADGRRGDTQYF.